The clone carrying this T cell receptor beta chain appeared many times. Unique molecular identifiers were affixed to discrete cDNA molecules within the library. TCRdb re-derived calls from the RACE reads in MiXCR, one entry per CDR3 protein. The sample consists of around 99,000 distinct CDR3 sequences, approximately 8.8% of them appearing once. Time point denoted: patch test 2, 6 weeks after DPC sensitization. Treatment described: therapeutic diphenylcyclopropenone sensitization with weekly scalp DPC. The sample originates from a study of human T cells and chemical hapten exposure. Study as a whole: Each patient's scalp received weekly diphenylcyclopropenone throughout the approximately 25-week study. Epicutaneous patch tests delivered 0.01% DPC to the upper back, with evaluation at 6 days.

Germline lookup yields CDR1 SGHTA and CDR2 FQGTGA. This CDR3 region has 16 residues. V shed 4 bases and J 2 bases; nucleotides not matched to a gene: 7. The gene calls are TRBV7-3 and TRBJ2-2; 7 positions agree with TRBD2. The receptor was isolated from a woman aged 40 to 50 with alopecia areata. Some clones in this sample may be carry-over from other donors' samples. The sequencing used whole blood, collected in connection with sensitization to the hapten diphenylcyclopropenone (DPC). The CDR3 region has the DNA TGTGCCAGCAGCTCCACGGGACTACTTAACACCGGGGAGCTGTTTTTT. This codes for CASSSTGLLNTGELFF.